The source of this T cell receptor beta chain is a study of blood T cell repertoires in COVID-19. About the study: COVID-19 samples, acute and convalescent, were from the United States, Italy and Spain. The cDNA or gDNA used as material had been derived from T cells, B-cell-depleted T cells, or PBMCs.

The CDR3 runs to 15 residues. In germline, CDR1 is KGHSH, CDR2 LQKENI. V gave up 3 bases and J gave up 5 bases, with 13 bases separating them. Original data processing: Using reference gene primer amplification, nucleated cell counts were estimated. Sequencing used immunoSEQ multiplex PCR; TCRdb keeps in-frame clones, though not all of them. V, J and clone size are those of that table, while D and trimming were read from the DNA. The sample contains a few hundred thousand clones, about 87% of which appear only once. The chain links TRBV18 to TRBJ2-2; a possible D gene is TRBD2 (5 bases). Material for sequencing was peripheral blood. This TCR came from a man between 65 and 85 years old with acute or convalescent COVID-19. The CDR3 bases are TGTGCCAGCTCACCGAGCCGGCCGGGGACCGGGGAGCTGTTTTTT. Its protein product is CASSPSRPGTGELFF.